This TCR beta chain was captured in a study of blood T cell repertoires in COVID-19. Germline V gives CDR1 SGHAT, CDR2 FQNNGV. J was trimmed by 7 bases and V by 6 bases; bases with no gene match: 4. This CDR3 has 14 residues. TCRdb's copy holds only in-frame clones and misses some; the assay was immunoSEQ multiplex PCR. This table holds 120,000 to 150,000 clones, around 88% found once. The origin of this receptor is a woman between 55 and 75 years old with acute or convalescent COVID-19. The rearrangement joins TRBV11-2 to TRBJ2-2; 11 nucleotides line up with TRBD1. Sequencing used peripheral blood. CDR3 DNA sequence: TGTGCCAGCAGTGGGACAGGGGGTAACGGGGAGCTGTTTTTT. Translation gives CASSGTGGNGELFF. Supplemented by reference TRBV11-2 and TRBJ2-2, the full variable domain reads EAGVAQSPRYKIIEKRQSVAFWCNPISGHATLYWYQQILGQGPKLLIQFQNNGVVDDSQLPKDRFSAERLKGVDSTLKIQPAKLEDSAVYLCASSGTGGNGELFFGEGSRLTVL.